Here is one T cell receptor beta chain with its context. Its matching antigen is unknown. This record comes from a study of Ad26.COV2.S vaccination and SARS-CoV-2 variants. Study results and caveats: In TCR breadth and depth analyses, total T cell responses may have been underestimated. Participants given vaccine showed non-spike TCR breadth similar to that of placebo recipients. The study found higher spike-specific TCR breadth in vaccine than placebo recipients. The authors reported substantial breadth in spike-specific CD8+ and CD4+ T cell responses after vaccination.

Assay used: immunoSEQ multiplex PCR; TCRdb lists only in-frame clones, some missing. The table lists about 180,000 clones, around 88% of them singletons. Between the trimmed V and J ends, which lost 2 bases and 0 bases, there was a span of 7 bases. Germline V lookup: CDR1 MNHNS, CDR2 SASEGT. The CDR3 is 14 residues long. The sequence was collected from a human donor who had recovered from COVID-19. Source: peripheral blood, taken after recovery from COVID-19. V gene TRBV6-1 combines with J gene TRBJ1-1; no clear D. CDR3 DNA: TGTGCCAGCAGTGAAACGGGTATGAACACTGAAGCTTTCTTT. This gives the protein CASSETGMNTEAFF.